These T cell receptor beta chains were read from a single sample in a study of blood T cells in healthy people across ages. TCRdb passed the 5' RACE reads through MiXCR, listing each CDR3 protein once. Of about 620,000 distinct CDR3 sequences in the sample, around 20% were seen once. The sample taken for sequencing was blood. The receptors come from a man in his sixties or seventies in good health. The CDR3 runs from the conserved cysteine through the conserved F or W. A D gene is named only where the DNA matches it firmly. Clone size is not always given. Where it is, it says once, few, many or a class for expanded clones.

j_gene | v_gene | abundance | d_gene | CDR3nt | CDR3aa
TRBJ2-7 | TRBV20-1 | NA | NA | TGCAGTGCTAGAGGTGGCGGGACCTCCGACGAGCAGTACTTC | CSARGGGTSDEQYF
TRBJ2-5 | TRBV3-1 | few | TRBD1 | TGTGCCAGCAGCCAAAAGGGACAGCTCGGGACCCAGTACTTC | CASSQKGQLGTQYF
TRBJ2-5 | TRBV14 | NA | TRBD2 | TGTGCCAGCAGCGACCTTTGGCTAGCGGCAGGAGAGACCCAGTACTTC | CASSDLWLAAGETQYF
TRBJ2-5 | TRBV5-4 | NA | NA | TGTGCCAGCAGCTTTTTAGGCAGAAACCAAGAGACCCAGTACTTC | CASSFLGRNQETQYF
TRBJ1-2 | TRBV10-3 | NA | TRBD1 | TGTGCCATCAGGTCGGACAGGGATGGCTATGGCTACACCTTC | CAIRSDRDGYGYTF
TRBJ2-5 | TRBV7-2 | few | TRBD2 | TGTGCCAGCAGCTCCGGACTAGCGGGAGTTGAGGGAGAGACCCAGTACTTC | CASSSGLAGVEGETQYF
TRBJ2-1 | TRBV28 | NA | TRBD1 | TGTGCCAGCAGTTCGGACAGGGGGGTTTTTTCCTACAATGAGCAGTTCTTC | CASSSDRGVFSYNEQFF
TRBJ2-4 | TRBV7-9 | few | NA | TGTGCCAGCAGCTTGAGGGGGGAAAACATTCAGTACTTC | CASSLRGENIQYF
TRBJ2-1 | TRBV5-1 | NA | NA | TGCGCCAGCAGCTTGGTCGGCGGTTTCTCCTACAATGAGCAGTTCTTC | CASSLVGGFSYNEQFF
TRBJ1-6 | TRBV6-5 | NA | NA | TGTGCCAGCAGTTACCGGGACCTTAGCTCCTATAATTCACCCCTCCACTTT | CASSYRDLSSYNSPLHF
TRBJ2-2 | TRBV5-1 | NA | TRBD1 | TGCGCCAGCAGTTTCGGACAGGGGCCGTACAACACCGGGGAGCTGTTTTTT | CASSFGQGPYNTGELFF
TRBJ1-1 | TRBV10-3 | NA | NA | TGTGCCATGGGAGCGGTGGGCACTGAAGCTTTCTTT | CAMGAVGTEAFF
TRBJ2-1 | TRBV12-3/TRBV12-4 | NA | NA | TGTGCCAGCAGTAGGCGCAATGAGCAGTTCTTC | CASSRRNEQFF
TRBJ1-2 | TRBV7-8 | NA | TRBD1 | TGTGCCAGCAGCCCGACAGGGGATACTAACTATGGCTACACCTTC | CASSPTGDTNYGYTF
TRBJ2-5 | TRBV3-1 | NA | TRBD1 | TGTGCCAGCAGCGGCAGGGACAGGGGGTACCAAGAGACCCAGTACTTC | CASSGRDRGYQETQYF
TRBJ2-1 | TRBV28 | few | TRBD1 | TGTGCCAGTAGGACAGGTCAGGCGTTGAGCTCCTACAATGAGCAGTTCTTC | CASRTGQALSSYNEQFF
TRBJ1-2 | TRBV20-1 | many | TRBD1 | TGCAGTGGGGGGACAGGGGGCGCGAGTGGCTACACCTTC | CSGGTGGASGYTF
TRBJ2-6 | TRBV10-3 | NA | TRBD2 | TGTGCCATCAGTGAGTCGCGGGGGTTGAGTGGGGCCAACGTCCTGACTTTC | CAISESRGLSGANVLTF
TRBJ2-6 | TRBV27 | NA | NA | TGTGCCAGCAGTTTCCGCGGGACAGCCGGCTCTGGGGCCAACGTCCTGACTTTC | CASSFRGTAGSGANVLTF
TRBJ2-2 | TRBV3-1 | NA | NA | TGTGCCAGCAGCTTCTCCAGGGAATCCGGGGAGCTGTTTTTT | CASSFSRESGELFF
TRBJ2-1 | TRBV5-5 | NA | TRBD2 | TGTGCCAGCAGCGTCGGGCGGGAGTTAAATGAGCAGTTCTTC | CASSVGRELNEQFF
TRBJ1-3 | TRBV12-3/TRBV12-4 | NA | NA | TGTGCCAGCAGTCAGACAGGCTCCGGAAACACCATATATTTT | CASSQTGSGNTIYF
TRBJ2-5 | TRBV12-3/TRBV12-4 | few | TRBD2 | TGTGCCAGCAGTGCACCCGGGACTAGCGGGGGAGAGACCCAGTACTTC | CASSAPGTSGGETQYF
TRBJ2-7 | TRBV27 | NA | NA | TGTGCCAGCAGTCCTCGGGACTTTCGGGAGCAGTACTTC | CASSPRDFREQYF
TRBJ2-7 | TRBV18 | NA | TRBD1 | TGTGCCAGCTCACGGGACAGTTACTCCTACGAGCAGTACTTC | CASSRDSYSYEQYF
TRBJ2-7 | TRBV2 | few | NA | TGTGCCAGCAGTGATAGGGCCTTAGGCGTGAGCTCCTACGAGCAGTACTTC | CASSDRALGVSSYEQYF
TRBJ2-5 | TRBV5-1 | NA | NA | TGCGCCAGCAGCTTGGAGATCGGCAGGGGAGAGACCCAGTACTTC | CASSLEIGRGETQYF
TRBJ2-1 | TRBV5-4 | few | NA | TGTGCCAGCAGCTTGGATCGAGGAGGGCATAATGAGCAGTTCTTC | CASSLDRGGHNEQFF
TRBJ2-2 | TRBV3-1 | NA | TRBD2 | TGTGCCAGCAGCCCCCGGGGGGAATACACCGGGGAGCTGTTTTTT | CASSPRGEYTGELFF
TRBJ2-3 | TRBV19 | NA | TRBD1 | TGTGCCAGTAGTATAGGACAGGGGCGCACAGATACGCAGTATTTT | CASSIGQGRTDTQYF
TRBJ1-4 | TRBV9 | few | TRBD1 | TGTGCCAGCAGCGTAGCGGACAGGACTAGTGAAAAACTGTTTTTT | CASSVADRTSEKLFF
TRBJ2-1 | TRBV5-1 | NA | TRBD2 | TGCGCCAGCAGCTTGGACGGGGGGGGTCACAATGAGCAGTTCTTC | CASSLDGGGHNEQFF
TRBJ2-7 | TRBV18 | NA | TRBD2 | TGTGCCAGCTCGGCCGGGACTAGTAACTACGAGCAGTACTTC | CASSAGTSNYEQYF
TRBJ1-1 | TRBV3-1 | NA | NA | TGTGCCAGCAGCCAAGATGAGGGTGGGACTGAAGCTTTCTTT | CASSQDEGGTEAFF
TRBJ2-1 | TRBV7-3 | few | TRBD2 | TGTGCCAGCAGCTTAAGCCAAGACGGGACTAGCGGGTACAATGAGCAGTTCTTC | CASSLSQDGTSGYNEQFF
TRBJ2-1 | TRBV7-6 | NA | NA | TGTGCCAGCAGCTCCAGGGGAAATGGGCAGTTCTTC | CASSSRGNGQFF
TRBJ2-1 | TRBV12-3/TRBV12-4 | few | TRBD2 | TGTGCCAGCACCGAACTAGCGGGGCAATACAATGAGCAGTTCTTC | CASTELAGQYNEQFF
TRBJ2-7 | TRBV4-3 | few | NA | TGCGCCAGCAGCCAAGATCGGGCTTCCTACGAGCAGTACTTC | CASSQDRASYEQYF
TRBJ1-2 | TRBV25-1 | NA | TRBD1 | TGTGCCACCCCGGGACAGATCTATGGCTACACCTTC | CATPGQIYGYTF
TRBJ2-6 | TRBV7-2 | many | NA | TGTGCCAGCAGCTTAGGATACTACCTAAGCTCTGGGGCCAACGTCCTGACTTTC | CASSLGYYLSSGANVLTF
TRBJ2-3 | TRBV24-1 | few | TRBD2 | TGTGCCACCAGTGATCCGGGACTAGCGGGAGGGGATACGCAGTATTTT | CATSDPGLAGGDTQYF
TRBJ2-3 | TRBV29-1 | NA | TRBD2 | TGCAGCGTTAGCGGGAGGTACACAGATACGCAGTATTTT | CSVSGRYTDTQYF
TRBJ2-1 | TRBV7-2 | NA | NA | TGTGCCAGCAGCTTAGACTATAAATACAATGAGCAGTTCTTC | CASSLDYKYNEQFF
TRBJ2-7 | TRBV12-3/TRBV12-4 | NA | NA | TGTGCCAGCAGCCGGGGCCTCTCCGAGCAGTACTTC | CASSRGLSEQYF
TRBJ2-1 | TRBV4-1 | NA | NA | TGCGCCAGCAGCCAAGATCAAGGGCCGGTGGAGCAGTTCTTC | CASSQDQGPVEQFF
TRBJ1-1 | TRBV7-2 | few | NA | TGTGCCAGCAGCTTAAGGGGTCAGAACACTGAAGCTTTCTTT | CASSLRGQNTEAFF
TRBJ2-1 | TRBV18 | few | NA | TGTGCCAGCTCACCAACAGGGACTATCGATGAGCAGTTCTTC | CASSPTGTIDEQFF
TRBJ2-1 | TRBV6-5 | few | NA | TGTGCCAGCAGGTATTCGGGGCGGAATGAGCAGTTCTTC | CASRYSGRNEQFF
TRBJ2-5 | TRBV6-1 | NA | TRBD2 | TGTGCCAGCAGTAAGGGACTAGCCGAGACCCAGTACTTC | CASSKGLAETQYF
TRBJ2-7 | TRBV6-5 | few | TRBD1 | TGTGCCAGCAGTTACTCGAACGACAGGGGTTTATCCGAGCAGTACTTC | CASSYSNDRGLSEQYF
TRBJ2-3 | TRBV3-1 | NA | TRBD1 | TGTGCCAGCAGCCAAGATCAGGGACAGGGGTTAGATACGCAGTATTTT | CASSQDQGQGLDTQYF
TRBJ2-1 | TRBV10-1 | NA | NA | TGCGCCAGCAGTGAGGGGGGCCAGACGAAGCAGTTCTTC | CASSEGGQTKQFF
TRBJ2-7 | TRBV6-2/TRBV6-3 | NA | NA | TGTGCCAGCAACGTGGCGGGGCGGTACGAGCAGTACTTC | CASNVAGRYEQYF
TRBJ2-1 | TRBV11-2 | few | TRBD1 | TGTGCCAGCAGCCGACAGGGGGCTTCATACAATGAGCAGTTCTTC | CASSRQGASYNEQFF
TRBJ2-3 | TRBV29-1 | NA | TRBD1 | TGCAGCGTCCAACCGGACAGGAGCACAGATACGCAGTATTTT | CSVQPDRSTDTQYF